This record concerns one T cell receptor (beta chain) sequence. Generated by immunoSEQ multiplex PCR, the TCRdb table keeps only in-frame clones and is missing some. The data hold around 580,000 clones, with roughly 98% observed a single time. The record originates from a study of shared clonotypes between healthy human individuals. CDR1 is SNHLY, CDR2 FYNNEI, per germline. This CDR3 contains 17 residues. V dropped 3 bases and J dropped 0 bases, with 15 bases sitting between them. CD45RO-negative cells were positively selected for CCR7, leaving out terminally differentiated effector memory CD45RA+ cells.

This receptor was identified in a man aged 25-40 years in good health. Sequenced material: naive CD8+ T cells sorted from blood. The chain recombines TRBV2 with TRBJ2-1, with TRBD1 as a possible D gene (6 bases). CDR3 sequence (DNA): TGTGCCAGCAGTGAGTTTTGGGGGCGCAGCTCCTACAATGAGCAGTTCTTC. Its protein is CASSEFWGRSSYNEQFF. The entire variable domain, with the rest obtained from reference TRBV2 and TRBJ2-1, is as follows: EPEVTQTPSHQVTQMGQEVILRCVPISNHLYFYWYRQILGQKVEFLVSFYNNEISEKSEIFDDQFSVERPDGSNFTLKIRSTKLEDSAMYFCASSEFWGRSSYNEQFFGPGTRLTVL.